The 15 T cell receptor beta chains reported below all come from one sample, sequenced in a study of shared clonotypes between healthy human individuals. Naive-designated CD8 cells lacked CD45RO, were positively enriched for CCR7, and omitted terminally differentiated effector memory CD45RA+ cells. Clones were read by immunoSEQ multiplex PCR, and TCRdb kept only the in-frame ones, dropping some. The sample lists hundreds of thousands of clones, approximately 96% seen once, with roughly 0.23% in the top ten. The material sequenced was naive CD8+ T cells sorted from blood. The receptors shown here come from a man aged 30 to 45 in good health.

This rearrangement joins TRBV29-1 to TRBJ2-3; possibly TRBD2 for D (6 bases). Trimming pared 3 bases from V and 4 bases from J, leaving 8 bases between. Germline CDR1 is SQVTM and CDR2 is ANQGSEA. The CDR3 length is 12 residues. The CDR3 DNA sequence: TGCAGCGTTGACAGGGAGGCAGATACGCAGTATTTT. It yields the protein CSVDREADTQYF.

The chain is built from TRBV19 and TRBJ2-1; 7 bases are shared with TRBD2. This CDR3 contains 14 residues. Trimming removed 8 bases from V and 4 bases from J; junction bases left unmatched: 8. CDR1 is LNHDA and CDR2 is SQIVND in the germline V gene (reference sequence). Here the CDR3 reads CASCTSELYNEQFF. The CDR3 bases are TGTGCCAGTTGTACTAGCGAGCTATACAATGAGCAGTTCTTC.

The CDR3 bases are TGTGCCAGCAGGACCACTGGAAACACCATATATTTT. This codes for CASRTTGNTIYF. The chain combines TRBV28 with TRBJ1-3; no definite D call. Deletions cut 6 bases from V and 2 bases from J, with 5 bases between. The CDR3 is made up of 12 amino acids. Germline V gives CDR1 MDHEN, CDR2 SYDVKM.

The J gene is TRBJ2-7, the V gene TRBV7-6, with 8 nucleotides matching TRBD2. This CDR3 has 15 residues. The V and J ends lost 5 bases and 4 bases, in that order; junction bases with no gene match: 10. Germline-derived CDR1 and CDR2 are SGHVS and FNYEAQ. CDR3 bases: TGTGCCAGCAGCCCGGGGGGGGACTCGTTATACGAGCAGTACTTC. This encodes CASSPGGDSLYEQYF.

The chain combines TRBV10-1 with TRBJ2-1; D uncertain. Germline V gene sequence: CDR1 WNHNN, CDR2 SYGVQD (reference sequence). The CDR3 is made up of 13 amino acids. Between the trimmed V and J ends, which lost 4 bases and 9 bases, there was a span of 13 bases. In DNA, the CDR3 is TGCGCCAGCAGTGCCGACTCTATCAGTGAGCAGTTCTTC. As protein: CASSADSISEQFF.

CDR3 protein: CASSPRTSGYEQYF. The CDR3 region has the DNA TGTGCCAGCAGCCCGAGGACTAGCGGGTACGAGCAGTACTTC. V gene TRBV7-6 combines with J gene TRBJ2-7; 11 positions agree with TRBD2. Losses at the gene ends were 5 bases for V and 4 bases for J; bases not matched to a gene: 4. The V gene's germline CDR1 is SGHVS and CDR2 FNYEAQ. The CDR3 consists of 14 residues.

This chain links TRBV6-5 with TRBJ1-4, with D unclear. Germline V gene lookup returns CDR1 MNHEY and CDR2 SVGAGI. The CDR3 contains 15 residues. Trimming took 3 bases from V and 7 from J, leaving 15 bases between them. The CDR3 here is CASSYSGLDGEKLFF. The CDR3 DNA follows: TGTGCCAGCAGTTATTCGGGTTTAGACGGTGAAAAACTGTTTTTT.

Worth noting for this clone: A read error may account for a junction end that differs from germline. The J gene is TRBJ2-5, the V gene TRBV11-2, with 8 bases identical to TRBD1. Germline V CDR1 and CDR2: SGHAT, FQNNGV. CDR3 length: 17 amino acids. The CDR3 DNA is TGTGCCAGCAGCTTAGTCCCTGGACAGGGCCACCAAGGGACCCAGTACTTC. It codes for CASSLVPGQGHQGTQYF.

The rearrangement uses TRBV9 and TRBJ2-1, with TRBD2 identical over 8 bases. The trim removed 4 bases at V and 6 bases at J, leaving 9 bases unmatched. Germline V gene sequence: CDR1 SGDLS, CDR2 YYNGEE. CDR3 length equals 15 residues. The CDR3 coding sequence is TGTGCCAGCAGCCTCCCAGTGGCGGGAGGCAATGAGCAGTTCTTC. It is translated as CASSLPVAGGNEQFF. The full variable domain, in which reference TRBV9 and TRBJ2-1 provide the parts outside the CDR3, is DSGVTQTPKHLITATGQRVTLRCSPRSGDLSVYWYQQSLDQGLQFLIQYYNGEERAKGNILERFSAQQFPDLHSELNLSSLELGDSALYFCASSLPVAGGNEQFFGPGTRLTVL.

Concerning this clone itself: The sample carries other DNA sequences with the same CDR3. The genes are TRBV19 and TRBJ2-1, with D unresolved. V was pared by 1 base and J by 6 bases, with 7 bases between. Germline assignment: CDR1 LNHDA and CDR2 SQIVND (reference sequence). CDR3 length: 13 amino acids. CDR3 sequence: CASSIVPGNEQFF. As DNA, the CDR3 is TGTGCCAGTAGTATAGTTCCAGGCAATGAGCAGTTCTTC. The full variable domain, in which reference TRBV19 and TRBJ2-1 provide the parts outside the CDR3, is DGGITQSPKYLFRKEGQNVTLSCEQNLNHDAMYWYRQDPGQGLRLIYYSQIVNDFQKGDIAEGYSVSREKKESFPLTVTSAQKNPTAFYLCASSIVPGNEQFFGPGTRLTVL.

CDR3 in DNA: TGTGCCAGTAGTATTCGGGGGGAAGGCTACGAGCAGTACTTC. This sequence encodes CASSIRGEGYEQYF. The rearrangement links TRBV19 to TRBJ2-7; the match to TRBD2 covers 7 bases. In germline, CDR1 is LNHDA, CDR2 SQIVND (reference sequence). The CDR3 is 14 amino acids. J was trimmed by 3 bases and V by 3 bases; bases with no gene match: 5.

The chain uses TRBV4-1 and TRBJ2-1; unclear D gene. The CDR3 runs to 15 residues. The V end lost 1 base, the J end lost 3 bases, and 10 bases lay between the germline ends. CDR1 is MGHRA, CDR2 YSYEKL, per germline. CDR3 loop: CASSQGDSLYNEQFF. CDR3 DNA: TGCGCCAGCAGCCAAGGAGACTCCCTCTACAATGAGCAGTTCTTC.

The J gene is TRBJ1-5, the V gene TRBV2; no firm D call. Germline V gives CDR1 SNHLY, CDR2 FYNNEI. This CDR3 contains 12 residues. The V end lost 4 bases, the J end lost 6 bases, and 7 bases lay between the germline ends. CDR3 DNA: TGTGCCAGCAGTGGCGCAGGTCAGCCCCAGCATTTT. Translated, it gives CASSGAGQPQHF.

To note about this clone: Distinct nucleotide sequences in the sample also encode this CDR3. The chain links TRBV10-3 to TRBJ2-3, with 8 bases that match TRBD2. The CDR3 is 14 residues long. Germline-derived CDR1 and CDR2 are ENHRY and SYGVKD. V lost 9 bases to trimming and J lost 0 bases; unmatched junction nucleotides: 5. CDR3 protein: CAIRSSGSTDTQYF. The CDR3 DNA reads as TGTGCCATTCGCTCTAGCGGGAGCACAGATACGCAGTATTTT.

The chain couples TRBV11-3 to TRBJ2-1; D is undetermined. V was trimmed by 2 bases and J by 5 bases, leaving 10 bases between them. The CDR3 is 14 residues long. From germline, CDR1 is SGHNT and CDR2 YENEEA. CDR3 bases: TGTGCCAGCAGCTTATATGGCAGCAACAATGAGCAGTTCTTC. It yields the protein CASSLYGSNNEQFF.